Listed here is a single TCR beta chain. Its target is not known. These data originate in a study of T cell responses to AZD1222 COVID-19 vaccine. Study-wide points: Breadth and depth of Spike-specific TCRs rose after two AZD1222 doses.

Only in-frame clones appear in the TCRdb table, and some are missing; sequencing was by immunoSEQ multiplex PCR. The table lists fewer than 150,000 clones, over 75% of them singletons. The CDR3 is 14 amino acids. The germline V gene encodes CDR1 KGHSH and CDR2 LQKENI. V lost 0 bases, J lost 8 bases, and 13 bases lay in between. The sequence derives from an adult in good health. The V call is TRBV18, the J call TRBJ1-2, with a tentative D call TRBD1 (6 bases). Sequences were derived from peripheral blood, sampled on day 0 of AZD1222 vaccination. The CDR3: CASSPPGQASGYTF. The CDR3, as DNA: TGTGCCAGCTCACCACCGGGACAAGCCTCCGGCTACACCTTC.